Sequencing of this TCR beta chain was carried out in a study of long-term antiretroviral therapy in people with HIV. CDR1 is LNHDA and CDR2 is SQIVND in the germline V gene (reference sequence). J lost 6 bases, V lost 6 bases, and 7 bases had no gene match. This CDR3 has 14 amino acids. This was the immunoSEQ v3.0 assay at survey level. Sequencing used immunoSEQ multiplex PCR; TCRdb keeps in-frame clones, though not all of them. The sample shows tens of thousands of clones, around 84% of them seen only once. The receptor comes from a woman in her 30s with HIV. The rearrangement joins TRBV19 to TRBJ2-2; 7 bases are shared with TRBD1. Specimen: unsorted PBMCs, collected roughly 2.9 years before starting antiretroviral therapy. CDR3 loop: CASRPGTDSGELFF. For the CDR3, the DNA is TGTGCCAGTAGGCCAGGGACAGATTCCGGGGAGCTGTTTTTT.